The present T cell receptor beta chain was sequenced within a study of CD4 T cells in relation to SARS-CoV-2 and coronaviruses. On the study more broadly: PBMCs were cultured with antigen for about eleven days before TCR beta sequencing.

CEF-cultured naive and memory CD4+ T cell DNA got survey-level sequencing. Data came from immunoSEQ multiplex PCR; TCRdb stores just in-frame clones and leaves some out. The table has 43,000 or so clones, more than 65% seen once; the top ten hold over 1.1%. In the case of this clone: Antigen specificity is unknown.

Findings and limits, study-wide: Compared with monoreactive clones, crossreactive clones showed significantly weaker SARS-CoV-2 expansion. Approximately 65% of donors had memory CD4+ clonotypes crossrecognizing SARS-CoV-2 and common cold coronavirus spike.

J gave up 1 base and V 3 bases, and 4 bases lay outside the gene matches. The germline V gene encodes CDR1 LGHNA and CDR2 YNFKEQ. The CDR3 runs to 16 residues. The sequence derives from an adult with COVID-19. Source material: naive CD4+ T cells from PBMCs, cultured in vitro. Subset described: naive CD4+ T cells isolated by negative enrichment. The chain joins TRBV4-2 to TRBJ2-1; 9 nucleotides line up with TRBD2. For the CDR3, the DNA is TGTGCCAGCAGCCAGGAGCTAGCGGGGTCCTACAATGAGCAGTTCTTC. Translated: CASSQELAGSYNEQFF.